This is a list of T cell receptor beta chains from one sample in a study of cytomegalovirus exposure and HLA in healthy donors. Here immunoSEQ multiplex PCR was the method, and the copy in TCRdb shows in-frame clones only, minus some. The table includes 200,000 to 250,000 clones, approximately 88% detected once. Sample: PBMCs. The receptors shown here come from a boy aged 2-15 years in good health and CMV-seronegative. The CDR3 runs from the conserved cysteine through the conserved F or W. The order of the fields is D gene, V gene, J gene, CDR3 protein. The D gene is left open where the match is weak.

-	TRBV7-4	TRBJ1-1	CASSLKGGGGGKNTEAFF
TRBD2	TRBV9	TRBJ2-3	CASSASAGGQADTQYF
-	TRBV5-5	TRBJ1-2	CASSLGGAYGYTF
TRBD2	TRBV12-5	TRBJ2-3	CASGTGSGHADTQYF
-	TRBV7-3	TRBJ1-3	CASSLTGAGNTIYF
TRBD2	TRBV30	TRBJ2-5	CAWSKRRLAAFGYF
-	TRBV9	TRBJ1-3	CASSVDGSGNTIYF
-	TRBV6-6	TRBJ2-1	CASSYNAASWNEQFF
-	TRBV6-1	TRBJ1-2	CASSEELHTYGYTF
TRBD2	TRBV9	TRBJ2-1	CASSVGAGASRNEQFF
TRBD1	TRBV18	TRBJ1-2	CASSLETGEDGYTF
TRBD2	TRBV4-1	TRBJ2-3	CAIRAGVTSTDTQYF
TRBD1	TRBV27	-	CASCGLIGGCLEQYF
TRBD2	TRBV29-1	TRBJ2-3	CSVGPGGGGAPDTQYF
TRBD2	TRBV20-1	TRBJ2-1	CSAGGTSGFF
TRBD2	TRBV19	TRBJ2-2	CASSIAGVVTGELFF
-	TRBV7-8	TRBJ2-6	CASSRTDGQSGANVLTF
TRBD2	TRBV14	TRBJ2-7	CASSQVGLAGSYEQYF
-	TRBV4-1	TRBJ2-7	CASSQDGIGGREQYF
-	TRBV29-1	TRBJ2-7	CSVEKGAGEQYF
TRBD1	TRBV5-1	TRBJ1-2	CASSSDRPAYYGYTF
TRBD1	TRBV2	TRBJ2-1	CARTTGSYNEQFF
TRBD1	TRBV29-1	TRBJ1-1	CSVEDTGGLTEAFF
TRBD1	TRBV18	TRBJ1-3	CASSPGTGLGGNTIYF
TRBD1	TRBV9	TRBJ2-7	CASSVDARGPYEQYF
-	TRBV11-1	TRBJ2-7	CASSSQLAYEQYF
-	TRBV30	TRBJ2-5	CAWSIAGSTETQYF
-	TRBV13	TRBJ2-1	CASSLFEGLSYNEQFF
TRBD1	TRBV13	TRBJ2-5	CASSTGTEETQYF
-	TRBV9	TRBJ1-1	CASSPIGSSEAFF
-	TRBV5-1	TRBJ1-2	CASSLVSRDIVHGYTF
-	TRBV7-2	TRBJ2-1	CASSLAFSYNEQFF
-	TRBV18	TRBJ2-2	CASSPQVANTGELFF
TRBD1	TRBV7-8	TRBJ1-4	CASSLYRGNEKLFF
TRBD1	TRBV6-1	TRBJ2-1	CASSDDRGGQFF
TRBD2	TRBV11-3	TRBJ2-1	CASSLFAGVMNEQFF
TRBD2	TRBV30	TRBJ2-1	CAWSPSGSLRGGQFF
-	TRBV30	TRBJ2-1	CAWSLTGVLSYNEQFF
-	TRBV2	TRBJ2-7	CASKRGSNPQEVQYF
TRBD2	TRBV9	TRBJ2-1	CASSLTGGEQFF
-	TRBV30	TRBJ2-1	CAWVDPRGNEQFF
-	TRBV7-6	TRBJ1-6	CASSPVTGSYNSPLHF
TRBD1	TRBV16	TRBJ1-2	CASSPRDRVDLGGYTF
-	TRBV15	TRBJ2-1	CATTRSYNEQFF
TRBD1	TRBV5-1	TRBJ2-3	CASSFVGQGPDTQYF
TRBD2	TRBV9	TRBJ2-1	CASSVPGGGSYNEQFF
-	TRBV30	TRBJ1-2	CAWSNPSATF
TRBD1	TRBV6-6	TRBJ2-7	CASNPGQSSSEQYF
-	TRBV30	TRBJ2-5	CAWGQQETQYF
-	TRBV9	TRBJ1-3	CASSVDSSGNTIYF
TRBD1	TRBV6-4	TRBJ2-2	CASSGTGETGELFF
-	TRBV30	TRBJ2-7	CAWSLDGGAIPYEQYF
TRBD1	TRBV12-5	TRBJ2-7	CASGGDRVPYEQYF